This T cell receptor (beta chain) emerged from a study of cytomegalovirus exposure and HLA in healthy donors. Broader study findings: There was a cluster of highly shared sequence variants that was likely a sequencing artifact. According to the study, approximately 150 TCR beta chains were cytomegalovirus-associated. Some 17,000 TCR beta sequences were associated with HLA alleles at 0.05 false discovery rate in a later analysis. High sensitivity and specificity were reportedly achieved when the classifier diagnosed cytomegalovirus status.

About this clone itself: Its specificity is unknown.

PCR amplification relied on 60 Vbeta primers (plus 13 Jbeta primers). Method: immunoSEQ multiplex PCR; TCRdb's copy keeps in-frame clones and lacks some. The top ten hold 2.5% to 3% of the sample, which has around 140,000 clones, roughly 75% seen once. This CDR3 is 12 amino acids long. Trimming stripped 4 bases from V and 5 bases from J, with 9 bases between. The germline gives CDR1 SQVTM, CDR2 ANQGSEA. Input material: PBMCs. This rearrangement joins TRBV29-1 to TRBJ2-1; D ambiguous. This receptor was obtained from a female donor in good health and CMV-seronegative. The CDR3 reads CSVVLYDNEQFF. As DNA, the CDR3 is TGCAGCGTTGTTCTCTACGACAATGAGCAGTTCTTC.